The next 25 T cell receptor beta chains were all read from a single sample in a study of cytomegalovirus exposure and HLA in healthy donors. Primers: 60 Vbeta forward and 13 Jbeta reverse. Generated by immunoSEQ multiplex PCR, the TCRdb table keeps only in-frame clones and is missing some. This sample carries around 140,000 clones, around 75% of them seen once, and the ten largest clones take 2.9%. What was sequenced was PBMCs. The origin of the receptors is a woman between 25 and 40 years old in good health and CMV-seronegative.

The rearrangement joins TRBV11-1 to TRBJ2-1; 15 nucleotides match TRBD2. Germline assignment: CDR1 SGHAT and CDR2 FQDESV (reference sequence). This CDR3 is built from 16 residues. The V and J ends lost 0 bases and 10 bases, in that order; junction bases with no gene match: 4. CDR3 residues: CASSLAGLAGGEEQFF. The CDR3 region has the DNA TGTGCCAGCAGCTTAGCGGGACTAGCGGGAGGTGAGGAGCAGTTCTTC.

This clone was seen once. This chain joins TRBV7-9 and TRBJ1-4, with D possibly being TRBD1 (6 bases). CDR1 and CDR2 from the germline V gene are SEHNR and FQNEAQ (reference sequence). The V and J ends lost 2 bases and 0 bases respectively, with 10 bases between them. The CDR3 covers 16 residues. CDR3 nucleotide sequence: TGTGCCAGCAGCTTAAACAGGGTTGCAACTAATGAAAAACTGTTTTTT. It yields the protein CASSLNRVATNEKLFF.

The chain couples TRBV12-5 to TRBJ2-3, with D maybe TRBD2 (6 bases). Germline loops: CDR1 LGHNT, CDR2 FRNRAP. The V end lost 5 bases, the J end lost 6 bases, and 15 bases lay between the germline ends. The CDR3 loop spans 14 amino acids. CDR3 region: CASGRGPSGDTQYF. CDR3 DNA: TGTGCTAGTGGTCGGGGTCCAAGCGGGGATACGCAGTATTTT.

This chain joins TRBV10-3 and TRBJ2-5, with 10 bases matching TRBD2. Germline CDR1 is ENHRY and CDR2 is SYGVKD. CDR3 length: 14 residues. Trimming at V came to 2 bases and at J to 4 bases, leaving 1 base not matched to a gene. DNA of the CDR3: TGTGCCATCAGTGAGGCTAGCGGGGGAGAGACCCAGTACTTC. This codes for CAISEASGGETQYF.

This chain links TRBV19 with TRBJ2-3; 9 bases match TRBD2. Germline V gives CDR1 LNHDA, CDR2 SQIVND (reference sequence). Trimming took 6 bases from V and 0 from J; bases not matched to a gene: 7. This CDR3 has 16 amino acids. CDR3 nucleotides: TGTGCCAGTAGCCAGCGGGGGGCCCCTAGCACAGATACGCAGTATTTT. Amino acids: CASSQRGAPSTDTQYF.

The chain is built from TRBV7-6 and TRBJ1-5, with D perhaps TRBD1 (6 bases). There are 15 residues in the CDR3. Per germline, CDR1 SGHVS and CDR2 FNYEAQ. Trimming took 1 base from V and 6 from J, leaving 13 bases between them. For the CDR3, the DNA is TGTGCCAGCAGCTTAGGGACAGACCTGCTTCAGCCCCAGCATTTT. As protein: CASSLGTDLLQPQHF.

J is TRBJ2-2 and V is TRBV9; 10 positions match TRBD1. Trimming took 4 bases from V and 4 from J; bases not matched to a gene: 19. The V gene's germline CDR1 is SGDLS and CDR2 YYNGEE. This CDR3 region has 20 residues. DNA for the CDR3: TGTGCCAGCAGCTTCAGTGGGACAGGGGTAGCCTCGGTAGTCACCGGGGAGCTGTTTTTT. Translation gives CASSFSGTGVASVVTGELFF.

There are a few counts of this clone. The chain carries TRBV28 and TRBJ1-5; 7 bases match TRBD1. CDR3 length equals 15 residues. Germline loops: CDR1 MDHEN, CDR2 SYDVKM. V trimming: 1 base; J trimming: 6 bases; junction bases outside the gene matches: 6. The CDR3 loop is CASSLYLQGFQPQHF. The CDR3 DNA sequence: TGTGCCAGCAGTTTATATCTACAGGGGTTTCAGCCCCAGCATTTT.

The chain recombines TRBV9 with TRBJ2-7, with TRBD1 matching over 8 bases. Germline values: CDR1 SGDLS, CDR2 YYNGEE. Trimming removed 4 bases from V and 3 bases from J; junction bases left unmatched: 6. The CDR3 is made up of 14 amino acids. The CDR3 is CASSPGQGGYEQYF. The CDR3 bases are TGTGCCAGCAGCCCAGGACAGGGCGGCTACGAGCAGTACTTC.

The CDR3 spells CASTWGTAPYEQYF. CDR3 DNA: TGTGCCAGCACCTGGGGGACAGCCCCTTACGAGCAGTACTTC. V is TRBV28 and J is TRBJ2-7; 7 nucleotides match TRBD1. The CDR3 spans 14 residues. CDR1 and CDR2 from the germline V gene are MDHEN and SYDVKM. Losses at the gene ends were 7 bases for V and 4 bases for J; bases not matched to a gene: 10.

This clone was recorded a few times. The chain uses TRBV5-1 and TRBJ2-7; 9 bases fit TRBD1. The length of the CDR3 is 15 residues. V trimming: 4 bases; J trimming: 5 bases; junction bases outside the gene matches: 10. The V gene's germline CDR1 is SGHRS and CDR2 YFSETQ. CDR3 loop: CASSAIRTGAHEQYF. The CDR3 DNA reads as TGCGCCAGCAGCGCAATACGGACAGGGGCCCACGAGCAGTACTTC.

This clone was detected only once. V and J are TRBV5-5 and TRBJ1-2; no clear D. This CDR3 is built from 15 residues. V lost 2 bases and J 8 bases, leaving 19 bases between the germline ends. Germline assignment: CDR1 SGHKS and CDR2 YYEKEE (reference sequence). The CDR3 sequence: CASSFGIGRVEGYTF. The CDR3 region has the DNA TGTGCCAGCAGCTTCGGAATTGGGCGCGTCGAAGGCTACACCTTC.

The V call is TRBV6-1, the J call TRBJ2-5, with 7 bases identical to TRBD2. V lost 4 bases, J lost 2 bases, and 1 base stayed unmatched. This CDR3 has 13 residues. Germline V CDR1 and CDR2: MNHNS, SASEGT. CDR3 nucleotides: TGTGCCAGCAGTGGGACTAGACAAGAGACCCAGTACTTC. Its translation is CASSGTRQETQYF.

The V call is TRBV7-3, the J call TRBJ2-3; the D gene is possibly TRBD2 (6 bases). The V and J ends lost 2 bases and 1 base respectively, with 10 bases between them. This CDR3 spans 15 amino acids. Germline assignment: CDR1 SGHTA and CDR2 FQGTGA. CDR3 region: CASSLLGGGTDTQYF. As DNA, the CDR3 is TGTGCCAGCAGCTTACTGGGGGGTGGCACAGATACGCAGTATTTT.

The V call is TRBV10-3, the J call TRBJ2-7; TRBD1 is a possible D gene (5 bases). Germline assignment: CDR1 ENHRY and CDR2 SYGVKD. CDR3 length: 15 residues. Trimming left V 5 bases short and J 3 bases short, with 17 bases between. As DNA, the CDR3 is TGTGCCATCAGTCAGGGTGTCAACGGCCTCTACGAGCAGTACTTC. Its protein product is CAISQGVNGLYEQYF.

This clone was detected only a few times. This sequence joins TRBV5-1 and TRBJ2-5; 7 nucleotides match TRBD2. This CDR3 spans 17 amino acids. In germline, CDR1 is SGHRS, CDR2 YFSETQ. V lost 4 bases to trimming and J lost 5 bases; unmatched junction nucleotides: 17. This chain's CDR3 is CASSVPWEGLSHETQYF. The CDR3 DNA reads TGCGCCAGCAGCGTCCCTTGGGAGGGTCTAAGTCATGAGACCCAGTACTTC.

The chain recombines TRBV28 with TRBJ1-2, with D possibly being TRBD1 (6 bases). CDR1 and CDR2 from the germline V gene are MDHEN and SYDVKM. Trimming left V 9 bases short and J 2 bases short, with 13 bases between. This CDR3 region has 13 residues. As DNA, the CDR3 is TGTGCCAGTGACCGAACAGGGAACTATGGCTACACCTTC. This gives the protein CASDRTGNYGYTF.

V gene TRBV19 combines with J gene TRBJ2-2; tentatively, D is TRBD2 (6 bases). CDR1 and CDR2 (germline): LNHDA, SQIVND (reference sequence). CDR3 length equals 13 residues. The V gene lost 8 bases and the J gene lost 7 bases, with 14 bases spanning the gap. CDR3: CASAGPGHGELFF. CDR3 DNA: TGTGCCAGTGCGGGGCCCGGTCACGGGGAGCTGTTTTTT. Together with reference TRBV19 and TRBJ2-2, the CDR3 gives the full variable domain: DGGITQSPKYLFRKEGQNVTLSCEQNLNHDAMYWYRQDPGQGLRLIYYSQIVNDFQKGDIAEGYSVSREKKESFPLTVTSAQKNPTAFYLCASAGPGHGELFFGEGSRLTVL.

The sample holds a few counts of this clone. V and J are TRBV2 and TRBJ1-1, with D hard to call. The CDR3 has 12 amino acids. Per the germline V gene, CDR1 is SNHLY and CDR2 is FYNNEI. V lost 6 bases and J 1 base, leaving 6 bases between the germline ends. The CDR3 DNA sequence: TGTGCCAGCAGAAGGAGGAACACTGAAGCTTTCTTT. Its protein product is CASRRRNTEAFF.

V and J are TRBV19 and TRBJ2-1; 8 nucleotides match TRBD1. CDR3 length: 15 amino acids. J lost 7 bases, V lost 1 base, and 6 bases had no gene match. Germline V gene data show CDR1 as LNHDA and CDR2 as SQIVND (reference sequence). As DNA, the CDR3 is TGTGCCAGTAGTATAGTCCAGGGGGCTCGAAATGAGCAGTTCTTC. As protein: CASSIVQGARNEQFF. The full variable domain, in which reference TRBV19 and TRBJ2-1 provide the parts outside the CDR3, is DGGITQSPKYLFRKEGQNVTLSCEQNLNHDAMYWYRQDPGQGLRLIYYSQIVNDFQKGDIAEGYSVSREKKESFPLTVTSAQKNPTAFYLCASSIVQGARNEQFFGPGTRLTVL.

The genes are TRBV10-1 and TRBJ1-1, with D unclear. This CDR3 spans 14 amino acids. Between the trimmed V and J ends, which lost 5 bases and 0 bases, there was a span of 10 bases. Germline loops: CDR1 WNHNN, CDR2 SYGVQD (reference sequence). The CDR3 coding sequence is TGCGCCAGCAGTCAGGAAAGGTTGAACACTGAAGCTTTCTTT. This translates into CASSQERLNTEAFF.

The CDR3 region is CASKFTSVPYNEQFF. The CDR3 coding sequence is TGTGCCAGCAAATTTACTAGCGTTCCTTACAATGAGCAGTTCTTC. The V and J genes are TRBV11-1 and TRBJ2-1; 7 bases match TRBD2. V shed 7 bases, J shed 4 bases, and the junction held 10 bases outside the gene matches. Germline values: CDR1 SGHAT, CDR2 FQDESV (reference sequence). This CDR3 has 15 amino acids.

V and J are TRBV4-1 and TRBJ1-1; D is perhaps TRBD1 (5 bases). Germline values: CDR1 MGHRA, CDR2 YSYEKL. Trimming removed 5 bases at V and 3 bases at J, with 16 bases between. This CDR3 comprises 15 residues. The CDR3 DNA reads TGCGCCAGCAGCAGCGCCGGGGGAGGGGACACTGAAGCTTTCTTT. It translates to CASSSAGGGDTEAFF.

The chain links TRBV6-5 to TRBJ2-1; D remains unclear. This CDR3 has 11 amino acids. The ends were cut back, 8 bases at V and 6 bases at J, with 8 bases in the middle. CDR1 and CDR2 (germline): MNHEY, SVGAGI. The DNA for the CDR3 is TGTGCCAGCGGAGCACCCAATGAGCAGTTCTTC. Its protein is CASGAPNEQFF.

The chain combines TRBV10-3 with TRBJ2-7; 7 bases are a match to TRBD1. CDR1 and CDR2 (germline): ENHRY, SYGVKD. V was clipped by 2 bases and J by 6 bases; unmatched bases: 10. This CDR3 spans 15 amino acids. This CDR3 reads CAISEAETGRIEQYF. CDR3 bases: TGTGCCATCAGTGAGGCGGAGACAGGGCGGATCGAGCAGTACTTC.